The source of this T cell receptor beta chain is a study of blood T cell repertoires in COVID-19. CDR3 length: 16 amino acids. Germline V lookup: CDR1 KGHDR, CDR2 SFDVKD. V was cut by 5 bases and J by 2 bases, with 17 bases left in between. Clones were sequenced by immunoSEQ multiplex PCR, and TCRdb holds only the in-frame ones, with some missing. Of some 22,000 clones in the sample, around 90% are singletons; the top ten hold approximately 21%. This TCR was recovered from a man between 65 and 79 years old in a cohort sampled during active COVID-19. The J gene is TRBJ2-5, the V gene TRBV24-1, with TRBD1 as a possible D gene (5 bases). The specimen sequenced was peripheral blood. This chain's CDR3 is CATSGYGAGLQETQYF. The CDR3 DNA sequence: TGTGCCACCAGTGGTTATGGGGCAGGGCTTCAAGAGACCCAGTACTTC.